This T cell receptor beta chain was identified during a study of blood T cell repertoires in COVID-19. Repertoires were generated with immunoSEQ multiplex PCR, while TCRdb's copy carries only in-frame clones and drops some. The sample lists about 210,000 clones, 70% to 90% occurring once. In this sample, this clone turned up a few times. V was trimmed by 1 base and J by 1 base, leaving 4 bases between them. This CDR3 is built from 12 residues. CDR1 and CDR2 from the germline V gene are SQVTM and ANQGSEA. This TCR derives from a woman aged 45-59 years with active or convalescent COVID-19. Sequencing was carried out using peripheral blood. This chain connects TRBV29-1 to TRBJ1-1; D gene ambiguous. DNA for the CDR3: TGCAGCGTTGAAGGACAGAACACTGAAGCTTTCTTT. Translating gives CSVEGQNTEAFF.